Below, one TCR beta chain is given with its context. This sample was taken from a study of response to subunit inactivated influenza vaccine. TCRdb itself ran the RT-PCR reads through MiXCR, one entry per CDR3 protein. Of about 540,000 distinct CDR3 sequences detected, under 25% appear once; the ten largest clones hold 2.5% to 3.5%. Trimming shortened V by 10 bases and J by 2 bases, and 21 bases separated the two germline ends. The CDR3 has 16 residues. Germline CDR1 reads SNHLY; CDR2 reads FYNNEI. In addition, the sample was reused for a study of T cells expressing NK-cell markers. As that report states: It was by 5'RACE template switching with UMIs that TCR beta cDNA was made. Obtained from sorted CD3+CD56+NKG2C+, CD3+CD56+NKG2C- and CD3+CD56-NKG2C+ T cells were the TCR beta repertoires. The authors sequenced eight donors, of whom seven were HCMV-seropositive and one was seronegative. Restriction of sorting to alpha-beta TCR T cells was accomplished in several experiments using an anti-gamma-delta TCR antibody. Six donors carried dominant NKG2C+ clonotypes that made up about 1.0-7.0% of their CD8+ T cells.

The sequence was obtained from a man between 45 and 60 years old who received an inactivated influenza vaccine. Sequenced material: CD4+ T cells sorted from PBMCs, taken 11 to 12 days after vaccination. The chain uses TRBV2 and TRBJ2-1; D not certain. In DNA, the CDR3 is TGTGCCACCTCGTTTTATGGGCAAGTCCCCTACAATGAGCAGTTCTTC. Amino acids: CATSFYGQVPYNEQFF. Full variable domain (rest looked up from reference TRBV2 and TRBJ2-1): EPEVTQTPSHQVTQMGQEVILRCVPISNHLYFYWYRQILGQKVEFLVSFYNNEISEKSEIFDDQFSVERPDGSNFTLKIRSTKLEDSAMYFCATSFYGQVPYNEQFFGPGTRLTVL.